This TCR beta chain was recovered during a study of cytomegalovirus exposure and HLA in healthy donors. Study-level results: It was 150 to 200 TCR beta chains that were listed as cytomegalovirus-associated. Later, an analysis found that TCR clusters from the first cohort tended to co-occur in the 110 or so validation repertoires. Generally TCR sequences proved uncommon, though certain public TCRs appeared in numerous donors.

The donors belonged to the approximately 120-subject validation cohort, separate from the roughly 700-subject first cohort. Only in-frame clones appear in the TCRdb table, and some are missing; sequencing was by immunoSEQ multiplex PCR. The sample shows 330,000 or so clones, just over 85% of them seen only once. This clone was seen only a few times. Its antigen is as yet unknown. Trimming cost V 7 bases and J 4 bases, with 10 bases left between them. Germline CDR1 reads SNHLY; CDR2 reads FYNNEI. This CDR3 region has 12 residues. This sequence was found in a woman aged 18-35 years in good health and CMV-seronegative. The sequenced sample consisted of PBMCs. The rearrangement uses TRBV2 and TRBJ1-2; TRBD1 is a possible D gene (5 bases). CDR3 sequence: CASKGLGYGYTF. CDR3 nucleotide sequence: TGTGCCAGCAAGGGACTGGGCTATGGCTACACCTTC.